Below are 8 T cell receptor beta chains sequenced from a single sample in a study of blood T cell repertoires in COVID-19. Clones were sequenced by immunoSEQ multiplex PCR, and TCRdb holds only the in-frame ones, with some missing. The repertoire holds a few hundred thousand clones, with roughly 91% as singletons. Material for sequencing was PBMCs or T cells enriched from blood (not recorded which). These receptors originate from a woman in her thirties who had recovered from COVID-19.

The chain couples TRBV24-1 to TRBJ2-1; 9 nucleotides line up with TRBD1. CDR3 length: 17 residues. With 1 base clipped from V and 8 bases from J, the junction kept 11 bases outside the gene matches. The germline gives CDR1 KGHDR, CDR2 SFDVKD. CDR3 region: CATSDFPRQGDHDEQFF. The CDR3 coding sequence is TGTGCCACCAGTGATTTCCCTAGACAGGGGGATCACGATGAGCAGTTCTTC.

The V call is TRBV6-4, the J call TRBJ1-2; D remains unclear. The CDR3 is 15 residues long. V was cut by 4 bases and J by 5 bases, with 17 bases left in between. Germline CDR1 is MRHNA and CDR2 is SNTAGT. CDR3 nucleotides: TGTGCCAGCAGTGTTAACCGAGGGTCTCGGTATGGCTACACCTTC. Amino acid sequence: CASSVNRGSRYGYTF.

The V gene is TRBV4-1, the J gene TRBJ2-1; maybe TRBD2 (5 bases). V shed 1 base and J shed 6 bases, with 16 bases lying between them. There are 16 residues in the CDR3. CDR1 MGHRA and CDR2 YSYEKL come from the germline V gene. CDR3 residues: CASSQGGLTIRNEQFF. The CDR3 coding sequence is TGCGCCAGCAGCCAAGGAGGGCTAACGATTCGCAATGAGCAGTTCTTC.

The CDR3 coding sequence is TGCGCCAGCAGCTTTGACGGGACAGGGGGTGAAAAACTGTTTTTT. Protein sequence: CASSFDGTGGEKLFF. This chain joins TRBV5-1 and TRBJ1-4; TRBD1 aligns across 11 bases. V was clipped by 2 bases and J by 7 bases; unmatched bases: 4. Germline V CDR1 and CDR2: SGHRS, YFSETQ. The CDR3 covers 15 residues.

The chain joins TRBV7-2 to TRBJ1-2; D may be TRBD1 (5 bases). Trimming shortened V by 11 bases and J by 4 bases, and 17 bases separated the two germline ends. Germline assignment: CDR1 SGHTA and CDR2 FQGNSA. This CDR3 spans 13 amino acids. CDR3 sequence reads: CAVRGTRGYGYTF. As DNA, the CDR3 is TGTGCCGTCCGGGGGACCCGGGGCTATGGCTACACCTTC.

The rearrangement links TRBV30 to TRBJ1-2; D call uncertain. With 2 bases removed from V and 7 bases from J, the gap between germline ends came to 14 bases. Germline CDR1 and CDR2: GTSNPN and SVGIG (reference sequence). This CDR3 comprises 13 residues. This CDR3 is CAWSPERLGGYTF. CDR3 nucleotides: TGTGCCTGGAGTCCAGAGAGGCTCGGTGGCTACACCTTC.

The rearrangement joins TRBV3-1 (or the pseudogene TRBV3-2) to TRBJ1-1; no clear D. Germline CDR1 and CDR2: LGHDT and YNNKEL (reference sequence). Deletions cut 6 bases from V and 10 bases from J, with 24 bases between. This CDR3 is 15 amino acids long. The CDR3 region has the DNA TGTGCCAGCAGGTCAGCTACCGGGGATTGGGGTTTAGCTTTCTTT. The encoded protein is CASRSATGDWGLAFF.

The chain couples TRBV18 to TRBJ1-4; D remains ambiguous. The V and J ends lost 3 bases and 2 bases respectively, with 10 bases between them. The CDR3 length is 15 residues. Germline CDR1 KGHSH, CDR2 LQKENI. CDR3 protein: CASSPWTETNEKLFF. The CDR3 bases are TGTGCCAGCTCACCTTGGACTGAGACTAATGAAAAACTGTTTTTT.